Shown below are 2 T cell receptor beta chains from a single sample sequenced in a study of shared clonotypes between healthy human individuals. The data were produced by immunoSEQ multiplex PCR, yet TCRdb's version contains in-frame clones alone and is incomplete. The sample lists roughly 2 million clones, 95% occurring once. The sample taken for sequencing was naive CD4+ T cells sorted from blood. Subset here: CD45RA+ positively selected. The receptors were gathered from a man between 18 and 35 years old in good health.

The chain couples TRBV10-3 to TRBJ2-7; D gene unclear. CDR1 is ENHRY and CDR2 is SYGVKD in the germline V gene. The ends were cut back, 0 bases at V and 3 bases at J, with 6 bases in the middle. CDR3 length: 13 amino acids. CDR3 nucleotide sequence: TGTGCCATCAGTGAGTCATCAAACTACGAGCAGTACTTC. Its translation is CAISESSNYEQYF.

The V gene is TRBV10-3, the J gene TRBJ1-1; 8 positions match TRBD1. This CDR3 has 15 residues. V shed 0 bases and J 4 bases; nucleotides not matched to a gene: 4. Germline V gene lookup returns CDR1 ENHRY and CDR2 SYGVKD. The CDR3 here is CAISESGQGSTEAFF. CDR3 sequence (DNA): TGTGCCATCAGTGAGTCCGGACAGGGAAGCACTGAAGCTTTCTTT.